Presented here are 18 T cell receptor beta chains from one specimen sequenced in a study of blood T cell repertoires in COVID-19. Sequencing was performed with immunoSEQ multiplex PCR; in TCRdb, only in-frame clones are kept and a portion is missing. The data show under 150,000 clones, roughly 84% seen once. Material for sequencing was peripheral blood. The source is a man aged 55-75 years with acute or convalescent COVID-19.

The V and J genes are TRBV9 and TRBJ1-1; D is uncertain. Germline V CDR1 and CDR2: SGDLS, YYNGEE. Trimming pared 0 bases from V and 1 base from J, leaving 4 bases between. The CDR3 loop spans 13 amino acids. The CDR3 sequence is CASSVVQNTEAFF. In nucleotides, the CDR3 is TGTGCCAGCAGCGTAGTTCAGAACACTGAAGCTTTCTTT.

The gene calls are TRBV7-2 and TRBJ1-1; D gene unclear. Germline CDR1 reads SGHTA; CDR2 reads FQGNSA. The CDR3 length is 14 residues. Trimming left V 2 bases short and J 1 base short, with 8 bases between. CDR3 loop: CASSLSPGNTEAFF. CDR3 DNA sequence: TGTGCCAGCAGCTTATCGCCAGGGAACACTGAAGCTTTCTTT.

CDR3 in DNA: TGTGCCAGTAGTATCATGTCTAACTACAATGAGCAGTTCTTC. Its translation is CASSIMSNYNEQFF. V and J are TRBV19 and TRBJ2-1, with D unresolved. The length of the CDR3 is 14 residues. V lost 3 bases, J lost 3 bases, and 9 bases lay in between. Per germline, CDR1 LNHDA and CDR2 SQIVND (reference sequence).

This sequence joins TRBV24-1 and TRBJ2-1; the D is unclear. Trimming stripped 4 bases from V and 8 bases from J, with 8 bases between. CDR3 length: 12 amino acids. Germline V CDR1 and CDR2: KGHDR, SFDVKD. The CDR3: CATSDGLDEQFF. The CDR3 DNA sequence: TGTGCCACCAGTGACGGGTTAGATGAGCAGTTCTTC.

This chain connects TRBV19 to TRBJ2-7; D remains unclear. The CDR3 consists of 16 residues. The ends were cut back, 0 bases at V and 2 bases at J, with 14 bases in the middle. Germline V gives CDR1 LNHDA, CDR2 SQIVND (reference sequence). The CDR3 reads CASSIDHRQVPYEQYF. The CDR3 DNA follows: TGTGCCAGTAGTATAGATCATCGCCAGGTACCCTACGAGCAGTACTTC.

The chain couples TRBV5-5 to TRBJ2-7; D is undetermined. Germline V lookup: CDR1 SGHKS, CDR2 YYEKEE (reference sequence). V lost 4 bases and J 2 bases, leaving 13 bases between the germline ends. The CDR3 is 14 residues long. CDR3 protein: CASSPRRGTYEQYF. The CDR3 DNA reads as TGTGCCAGCAGCCCGAGGCGAGGAACCTACGAGCAGTACTTC. Full variable domain (outside the CDR3, taken from reference TRBV5-5 and TRBJ2-7): DAGVTQSPTHLIKTRGQQVTLRCSPISGHKSVSWYQQVLGQGPQFIFQYYEKEERGRGNFPDRFSARQFPNYSSELNVNALLLGDSALYLCASSPRRGTYEQYFGPGTRLTVT.

This chain connects TRBV11-2 to TRBJ2-2; no firm D call. Germline V gives CDR1 SGHAT, CDR2 FQNNGV. CDR3 length equals 13 residues. V was clipped by 3 bases and J by 3 bases, with 5 bases between them. This CDR3 reads CASSLIDTGELFF. In DNA form, the CDR3 reads TGTGCCAGCAGCTTGATAGACACCGGGGAGCTGTTTTTT.

The chain joins TRBV19 to TRBJ2-7; 10 bases are shared with TRBD1. The CDR3 contains 15 residues. CDR1 and CDR2 from the germline V gene are LNHDA and SQIVND (reference sequence). V trimming: 6 bases; J trimming: 1 base; junction bases outside the gene matches: 6. The CDR3 nucleotides read TGTGCCAGTAGCCCGGACAGGGGGACATCCTACGAGCAGTACTTC. Translating it yields CASSPDRGTSYEQYF. The variable domain in full, completed from reference TRBV19 and TRBJ2-7, reads DGGITQSPKYLFRKEGQNVTLSCEQNLNHDAMYWYRQDPGQGLRLIYYSQIVNDFQKGDIAEGYSVSREKKESFPLTVTSAQKNPTAFYLCASSPDRGTSYEQYFGPGTRLTVT.

This sequence joins TRBV9 and TRBJ2-7, with 11 bases aligning to TRBD2. From germline, CDR1 is SGDLS and CDR2 YYNGEE. The CDR3 loop spans 14 amino acids. J lost 0 bases, V lost 4 bases, and 0 bases had no gene match. For the CDR3, the DNA is TGTGCCAGCAGCACTAGCGGGAGCTCCTACGAGCAGTACTTC. Translating it yields CASSTSGSSYEQYF. Looking up the rest from reference TRBV9 and TRBJ2-7 gives the full variable domain: DSGVTQTPKHLITATGQRVTLRCSPRSGDLSVYWYQQSLDQGLQFLIQYYNGEERAKGNILERFSAQQFPDLHSELNLSSLELGDSALYFCASSTSGSSYEQYFGPGTRLTVT.

A single count supports this clone. V usage is TRBV11-2 and J usage is TRBJ2-1, with D tentatively TRBD1 (5 bases). There are 14 residues in the CDR3. The V gene's germline CDR1 is SGHAT and CDR2 FQNNGV. Trimming shortened V by 8 bases and J by 7 bases, and 18 bases separated the two germline ends. The CDR3 region has the DNA TGTGCCAGCCTCCAGGCCCTTGGGGCGAATGAGCAGTTCTTC. This encodes CASLQALGANEQFF.

The V and J genes are TRBV21-1 and TRBJ2-5; the table calls TRBD1, which could not be checked here. TRBV21-1 is a pseudogene locus. The CDR3 is made up of 21 amino acids. CDR3 region: CASSAFPGQGAYRYLLETQYF. As DNA, the CDR3 is TGTGCCAGCAGCGCCTTTCCGGGACAGGGGGCGTACAGGTACCTGTTGGAGACCCAGTACTTC.

The chain is built from TRBV19 and TRBJ1-1, with D possibly being TRBD1 (6 bases). CDR1 is LNHDA, CDR2 SQIVND, per germline (reference sequence). The CDR3 runs 15 residues. V lost 4 bases and J 6 bases, leaving 18 bases between the germline ends. CDR3 in DNA: TGTGCCAGTAGTAGTGGGGGCGCTCGGTTCTCTGAAGCTTTCTTT. This gives the protein CASSSGGARFSEAFF.

This clone is a singleton in its sample. The chain links TRBV24-1 to TRBJ2-2; TRBD1 might be the D (6 bases). The V gene lost 6 bases and the J gene lost 0 bases, with 13 bases spanning the gap. The CDR3 contains 16 residues. Germline CDR1 KGHDR, CDR2 SFDVKD. DNA for the CDR3: TGTGCCACCAGTTCTTCACAGGGATCGAACACCGGGGAGCTGTTTTTT. Amino acid sequence: CATSSSQGSNTGELFF.

The chain couples TRBV13 to TRBJ2-7; D not resolved. Deletions cut 1 base from V and 7 bases from J, with 8 bases between. The CDR3 covers 12 residues. CDR1 is PRHDT and CDR2 is FYEKMQ in the germline V gene (reference sequence). CDR3 residues: CASSLDRTEQYF. The CDR3 DNA sequence: TGTGCCAGCAGCTTAGATAGAACTGAGCAGTACTTC.

The V gene is TRBV5-1, the J gene TRBJ2-5; 14 bases match TRBD2. The CDR3 has 16 residues. Germline V gene lookup returns CDR1 SGHRS and CDR2 YFSETQ. With V trimmed by 4 bases and J by 3 bases, 5 bases remained unmatched. CDR3 DNA: TGCGCCAGCAGCCCTGGACTAGCGGGGGGCAAAGAGACCCAGTACTTC. Residues: CASSPGLAGGKETQYF.

The chain uses TRBV28 and TRBJ1-1; the match to TRBD1 covers 8 bases. The CDR3 covers 17 residues. J was trimmed by 0 bases and V by 2 bases; bases with no gene match: 8. CDR1 and CDR2 from the germline V gene are MDHEN and SYDVKM. The chain's CDR3 is CASSLPPRTGMNTEAFF. The CDR3 bases are TGTGCCAGCAGTTTACCCCCCCGGACAGGGATGAACACTGAAGCTTTCTTT.

The genes are TRBV9 and TRBJ2-1, with D possibly matching TRBD2 (5 bases). Trimming removed 1 base from V and 7 bases from J, with 18 bases in between. The CDR3 covers 16 residues. Germline V gene data show CDR1 as SGDLS and CDR2 as YYNGEE. Here the CDR3 DNA reads TGTGCCAGCAGCGTATCCCCGATGGTCGCGGGTAATGAGCAGTTCTTC. This encodes CASSVSPMVAGNEQFF.

The chain couples TRBV7-3 to TRBJ2-4; the match to TRBD2 covers 7 bases. The ends lost 1 base at V and 8 bases at J; junction bases unmatched: 8. Germline loops: CDR1 SGHTA, CDR2 FQGTGA. The CDR3 loop spans 15 amino acids. In DNA form, the CDR3 reads TGTGCCAGCAGCTTAAGCGGCGGGAGTATGGACATTCAGTACTTC. Its protein product is CASSLSGGSMDIQYF.